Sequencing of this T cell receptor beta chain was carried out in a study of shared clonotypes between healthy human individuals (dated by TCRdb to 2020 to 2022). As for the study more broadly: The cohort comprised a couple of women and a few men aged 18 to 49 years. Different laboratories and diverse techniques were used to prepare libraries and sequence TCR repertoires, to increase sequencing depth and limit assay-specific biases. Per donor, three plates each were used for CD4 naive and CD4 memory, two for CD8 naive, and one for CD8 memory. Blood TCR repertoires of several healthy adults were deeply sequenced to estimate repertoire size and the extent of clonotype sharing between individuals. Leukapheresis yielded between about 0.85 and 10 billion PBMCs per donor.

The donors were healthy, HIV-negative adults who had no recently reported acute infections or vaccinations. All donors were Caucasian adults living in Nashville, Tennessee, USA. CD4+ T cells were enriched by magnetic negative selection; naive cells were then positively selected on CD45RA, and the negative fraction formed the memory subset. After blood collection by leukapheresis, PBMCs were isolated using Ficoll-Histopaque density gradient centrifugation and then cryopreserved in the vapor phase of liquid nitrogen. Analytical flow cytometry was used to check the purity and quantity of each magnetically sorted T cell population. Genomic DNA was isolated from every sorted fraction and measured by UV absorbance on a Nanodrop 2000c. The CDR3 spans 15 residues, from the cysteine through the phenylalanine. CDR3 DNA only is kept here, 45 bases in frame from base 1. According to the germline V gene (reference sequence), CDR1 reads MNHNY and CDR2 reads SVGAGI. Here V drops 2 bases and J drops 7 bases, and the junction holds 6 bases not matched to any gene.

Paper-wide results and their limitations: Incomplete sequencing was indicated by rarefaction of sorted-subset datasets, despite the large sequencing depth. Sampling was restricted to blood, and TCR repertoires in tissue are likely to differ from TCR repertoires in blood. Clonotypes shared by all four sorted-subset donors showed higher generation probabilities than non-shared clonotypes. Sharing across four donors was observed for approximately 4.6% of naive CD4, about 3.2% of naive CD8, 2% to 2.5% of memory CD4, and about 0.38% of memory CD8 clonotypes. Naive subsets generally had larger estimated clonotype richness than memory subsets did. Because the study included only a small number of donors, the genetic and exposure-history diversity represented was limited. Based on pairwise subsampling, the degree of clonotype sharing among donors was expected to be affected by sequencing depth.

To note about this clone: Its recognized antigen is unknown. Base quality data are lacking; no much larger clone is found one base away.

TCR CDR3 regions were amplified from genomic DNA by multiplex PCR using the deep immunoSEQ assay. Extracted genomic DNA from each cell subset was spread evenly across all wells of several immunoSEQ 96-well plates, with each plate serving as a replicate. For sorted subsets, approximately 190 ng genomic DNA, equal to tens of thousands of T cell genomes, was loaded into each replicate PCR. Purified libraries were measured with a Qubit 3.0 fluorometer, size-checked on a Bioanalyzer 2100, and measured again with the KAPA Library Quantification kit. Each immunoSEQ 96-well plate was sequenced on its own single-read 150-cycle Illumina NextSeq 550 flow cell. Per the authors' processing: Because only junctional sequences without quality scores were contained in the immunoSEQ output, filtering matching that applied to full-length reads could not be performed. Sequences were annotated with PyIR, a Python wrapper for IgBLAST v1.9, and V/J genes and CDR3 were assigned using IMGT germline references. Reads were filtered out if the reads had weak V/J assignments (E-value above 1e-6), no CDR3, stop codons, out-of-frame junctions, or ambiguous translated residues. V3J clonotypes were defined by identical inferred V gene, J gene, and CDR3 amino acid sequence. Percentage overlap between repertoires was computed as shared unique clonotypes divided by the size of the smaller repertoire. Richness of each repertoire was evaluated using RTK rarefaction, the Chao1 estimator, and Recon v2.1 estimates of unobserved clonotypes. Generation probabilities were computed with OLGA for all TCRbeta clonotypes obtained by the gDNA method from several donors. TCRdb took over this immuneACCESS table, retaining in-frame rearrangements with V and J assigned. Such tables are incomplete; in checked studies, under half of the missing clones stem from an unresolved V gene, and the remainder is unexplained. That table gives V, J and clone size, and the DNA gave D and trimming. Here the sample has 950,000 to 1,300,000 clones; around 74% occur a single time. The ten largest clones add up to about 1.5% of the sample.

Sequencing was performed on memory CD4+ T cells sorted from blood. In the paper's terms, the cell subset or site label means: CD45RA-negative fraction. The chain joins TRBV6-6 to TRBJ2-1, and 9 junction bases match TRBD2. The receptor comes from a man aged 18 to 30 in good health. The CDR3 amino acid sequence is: CASSYPTSGRNEQFF. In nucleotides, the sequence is TGTGCCAGCAGTTACCCTACTAGCGGGCGGAATGAGCAGTTCTTC.